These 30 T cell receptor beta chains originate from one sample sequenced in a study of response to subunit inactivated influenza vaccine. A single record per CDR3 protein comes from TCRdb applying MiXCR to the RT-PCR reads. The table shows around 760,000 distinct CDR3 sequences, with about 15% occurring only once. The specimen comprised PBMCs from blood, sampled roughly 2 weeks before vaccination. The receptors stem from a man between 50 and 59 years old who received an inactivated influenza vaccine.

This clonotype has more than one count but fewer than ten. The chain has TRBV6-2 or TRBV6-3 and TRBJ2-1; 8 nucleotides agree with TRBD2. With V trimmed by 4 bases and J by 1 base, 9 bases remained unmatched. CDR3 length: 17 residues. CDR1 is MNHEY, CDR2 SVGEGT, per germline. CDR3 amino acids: CASSSRGGGISYNEQFF. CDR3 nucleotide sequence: TGTGCCAGCAGTTCCCGCGGCGGGGGGATTTCCTACAATGAGCAGTTCTTC.

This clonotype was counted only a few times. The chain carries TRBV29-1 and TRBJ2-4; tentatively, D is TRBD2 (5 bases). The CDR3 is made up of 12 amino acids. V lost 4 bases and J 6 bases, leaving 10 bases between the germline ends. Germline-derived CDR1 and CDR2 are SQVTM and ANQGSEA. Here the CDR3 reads CSVADLANIQYF. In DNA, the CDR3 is TGCAGCGTTGCGGACTTGGCAAACATTCAGTACTTC.

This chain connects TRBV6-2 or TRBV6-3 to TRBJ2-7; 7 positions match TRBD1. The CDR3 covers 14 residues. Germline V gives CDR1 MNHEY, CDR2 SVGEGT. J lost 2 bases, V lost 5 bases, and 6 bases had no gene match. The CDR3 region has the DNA TGTGCCAGCAGTCCCTGGGGACAGACCTACGAGCAGTACTTC. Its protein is CASSPWGQTYEQYF.

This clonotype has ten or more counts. DNA of the CDR3: TGTGCCAGCAGCTTAGTAGGGGGGGGACTAAGCACAGATACGCAGTATTTT. It encodes CASSLVGGGLSTDTQYF. J is TRBJ2-3 and V is TRBV7-8; possible D gene TRBD2, 7 bases. With 1 base removed from V and 0 bases from J, the gap between germline ends came to 14 bases. This CDR3 has 17 residues. Germline loops: CDR1 SGHVS, CDR2 FQNEAQ.

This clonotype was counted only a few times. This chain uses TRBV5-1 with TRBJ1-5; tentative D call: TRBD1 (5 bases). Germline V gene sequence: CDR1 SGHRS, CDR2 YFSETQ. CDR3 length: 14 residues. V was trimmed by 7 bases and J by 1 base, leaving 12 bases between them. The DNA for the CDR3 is TGCGCCAGCGGACCGGGGGGGAGCAATCAGCCCCAGCATTTT. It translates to CASGPGGSNQPQHF.

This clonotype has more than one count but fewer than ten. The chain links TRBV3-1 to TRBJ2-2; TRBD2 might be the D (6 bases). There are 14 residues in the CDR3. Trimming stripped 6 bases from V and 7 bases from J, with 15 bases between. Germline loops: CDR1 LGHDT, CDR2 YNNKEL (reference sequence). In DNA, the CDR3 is TGTGCCAGCAGTCCCCAACCAGCGGGCGGGGAGCTGTTTTTT. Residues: CASSPQPAGGELFF.

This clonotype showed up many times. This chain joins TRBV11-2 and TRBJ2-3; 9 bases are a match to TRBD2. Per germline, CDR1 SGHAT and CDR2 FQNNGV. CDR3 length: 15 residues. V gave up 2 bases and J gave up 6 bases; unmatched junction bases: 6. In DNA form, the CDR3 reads TGTGCCAGCAGCTTAAGTCTAGCGGGAACCGATACGCAGTATTTT. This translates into CASSLSLAGTDTQYF. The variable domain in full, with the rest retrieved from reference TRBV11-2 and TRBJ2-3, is EAGVAQSPRYKIIEKRQSVAFWCNPISGHATLYWYQQILGQGPKLLIQFQNNGVVDDSQLPKDRFSAERLKGVDSTLKIQPAKLEDSAVYLCASSLSLAGTDTQYFGPGTRLTVL.

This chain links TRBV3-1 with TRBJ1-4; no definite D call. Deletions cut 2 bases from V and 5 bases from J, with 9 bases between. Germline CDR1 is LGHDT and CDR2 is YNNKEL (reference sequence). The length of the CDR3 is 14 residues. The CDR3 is CASSQPLGNEKLFF. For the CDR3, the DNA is TGTGCCAGCAGCCAACCGTTAGGGAATGAAAAACTGTTTTTT.

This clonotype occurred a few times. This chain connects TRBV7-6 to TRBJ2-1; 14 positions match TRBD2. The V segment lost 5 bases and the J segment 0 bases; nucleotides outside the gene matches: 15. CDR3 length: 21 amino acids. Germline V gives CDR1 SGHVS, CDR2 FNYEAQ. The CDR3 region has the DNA TGTGCCAGCAGCCTAGGGGCCCACAGCGGACTAGCGGGAGGCTCCTACAATGAGCAGTTCTTC. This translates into CASSLGAHSGLAGGSYNEQFF.

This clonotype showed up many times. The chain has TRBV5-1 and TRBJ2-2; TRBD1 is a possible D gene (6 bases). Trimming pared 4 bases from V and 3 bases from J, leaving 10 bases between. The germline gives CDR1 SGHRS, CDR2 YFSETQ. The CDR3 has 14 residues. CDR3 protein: CASSTRTDTGELFF. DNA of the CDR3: TGCGCCAGCAGCACTCGGACAGACACCGGGGAGCTGTTTTTT.

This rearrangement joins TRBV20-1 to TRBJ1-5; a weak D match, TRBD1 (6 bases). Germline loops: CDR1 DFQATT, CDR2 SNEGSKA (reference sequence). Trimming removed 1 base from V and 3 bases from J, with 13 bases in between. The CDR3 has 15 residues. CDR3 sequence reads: CSARGGRQVNQPQHF. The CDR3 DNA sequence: TGCAGTGCTAGAGGAGGAAGACAGGTCAATCAGCCCCAGCATTTT.

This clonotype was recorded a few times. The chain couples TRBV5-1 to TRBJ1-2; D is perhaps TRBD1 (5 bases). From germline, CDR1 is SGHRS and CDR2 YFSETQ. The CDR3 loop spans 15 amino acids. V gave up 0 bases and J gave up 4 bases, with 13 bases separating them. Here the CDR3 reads CASSLALDRRYGYTF. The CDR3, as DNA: TGCGCCAGCAGCTTGGCATTAGACAGACGCTATGGCTACACCTTC.

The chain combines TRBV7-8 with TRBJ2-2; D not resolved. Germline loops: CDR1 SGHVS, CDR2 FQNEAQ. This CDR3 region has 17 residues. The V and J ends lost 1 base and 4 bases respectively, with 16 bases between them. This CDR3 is CASSLDSFGGRTGELFF. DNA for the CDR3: TGTGCCAGCAGCTTAGATTCGTTCGGCGGACGCACCGGGGAGCTGTTTTTT.

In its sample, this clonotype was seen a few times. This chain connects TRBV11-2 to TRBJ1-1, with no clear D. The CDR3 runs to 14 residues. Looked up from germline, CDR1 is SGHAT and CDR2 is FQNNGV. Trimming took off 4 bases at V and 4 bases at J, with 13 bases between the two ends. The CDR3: CASSSIREGTEAFF. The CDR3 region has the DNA TGTGCCAGCAGCTCTATAAGGGAGGGCACTGAAGCTTTCTTT.

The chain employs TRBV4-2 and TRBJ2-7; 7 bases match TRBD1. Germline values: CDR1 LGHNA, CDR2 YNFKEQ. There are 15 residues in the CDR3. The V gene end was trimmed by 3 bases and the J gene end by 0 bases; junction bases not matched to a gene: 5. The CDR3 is CASSHPGQLSYEQYF. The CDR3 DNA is TGTGCCAGCAGCCATCCGGGACAGCTCTCCTACGAGCAGTACTTC.

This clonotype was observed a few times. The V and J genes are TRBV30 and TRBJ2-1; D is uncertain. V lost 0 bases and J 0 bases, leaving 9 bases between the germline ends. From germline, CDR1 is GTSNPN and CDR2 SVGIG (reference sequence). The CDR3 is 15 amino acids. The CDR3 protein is CAWSVLSSSYNEQFF. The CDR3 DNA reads TGTGCCTGGAGTGTATTGTCGAGCTCCTACAATGAGCAGTTCTTC. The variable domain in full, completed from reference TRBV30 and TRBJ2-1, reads SQTIHQWPATLVQPVGSPLSLECTVEGTSNPNLYWYRQAAGRGLQLLFYSVGIGQISSEVPQNLSASRPQDRQFILSSKKLLLSDSGFYLCAWSVLSSSYNEQFFGPGTRLTVL.

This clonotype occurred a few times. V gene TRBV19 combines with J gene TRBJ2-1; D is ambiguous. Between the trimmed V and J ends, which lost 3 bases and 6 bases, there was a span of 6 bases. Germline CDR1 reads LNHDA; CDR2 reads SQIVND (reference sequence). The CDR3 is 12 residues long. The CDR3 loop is CASSIVANEQFF. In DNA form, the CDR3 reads TGTGCCAGTAGTATCGTTGCCAATGAGCAGTTCTTC.

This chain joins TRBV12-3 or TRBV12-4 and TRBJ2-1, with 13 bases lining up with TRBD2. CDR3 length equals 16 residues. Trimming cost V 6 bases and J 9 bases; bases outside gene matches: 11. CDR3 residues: CASSSTGTSGTGEQFF. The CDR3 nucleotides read TGTGCCAGCAGCTCCACCGGGACTAGCGGGACTGGTGAGCAGTTCTTC.

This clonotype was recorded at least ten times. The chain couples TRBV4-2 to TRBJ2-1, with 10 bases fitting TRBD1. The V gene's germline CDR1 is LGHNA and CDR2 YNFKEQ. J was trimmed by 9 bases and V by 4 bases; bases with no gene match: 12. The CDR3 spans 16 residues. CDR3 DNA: TGTGCCAGCAGCCGGGACCTGGGACAGGGGTATCGTGAGCAGTTCTTC. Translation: CASSRDLGQGYREQFF.

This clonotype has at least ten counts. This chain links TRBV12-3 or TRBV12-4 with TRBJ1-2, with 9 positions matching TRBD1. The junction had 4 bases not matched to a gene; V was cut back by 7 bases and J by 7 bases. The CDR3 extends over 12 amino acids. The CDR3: CASTGTGSGYTF. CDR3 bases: TGTGCCAGCACTGGGACAGGGTCTGGCTACACCTTC.

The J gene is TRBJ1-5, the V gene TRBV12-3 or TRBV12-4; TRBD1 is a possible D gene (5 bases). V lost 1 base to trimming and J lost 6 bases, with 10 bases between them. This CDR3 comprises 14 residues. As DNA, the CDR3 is TGTGCCAGCAGTTTAGTACAGGAACCTCAGCCCCAGCATTTT. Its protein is CASSLVQEPQPQHF.

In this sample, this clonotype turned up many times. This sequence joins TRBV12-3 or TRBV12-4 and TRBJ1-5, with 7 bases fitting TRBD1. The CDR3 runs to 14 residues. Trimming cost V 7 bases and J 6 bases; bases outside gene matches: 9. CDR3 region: CASTPDRAGQPQHF. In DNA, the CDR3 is TGTGCCAGCACCCCCGACAGGGCTGGTCAGCCCCAGCATTTT.

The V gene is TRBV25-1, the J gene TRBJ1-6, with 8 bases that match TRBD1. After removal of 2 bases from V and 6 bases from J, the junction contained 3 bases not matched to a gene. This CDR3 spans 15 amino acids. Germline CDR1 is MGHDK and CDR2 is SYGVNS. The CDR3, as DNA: TGTGCCAGCAGTGAACAGGGGGCGTCTAATTCACCCCTCCACTTT. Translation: CASSEQGASNSPLHF.

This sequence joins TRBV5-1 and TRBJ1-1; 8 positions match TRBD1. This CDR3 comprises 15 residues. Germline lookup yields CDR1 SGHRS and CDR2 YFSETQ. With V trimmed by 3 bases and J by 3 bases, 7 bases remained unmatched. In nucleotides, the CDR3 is TGCGCCAGCAGCTCTCAGGGGGCGGTGGACACTGAAGCTTTCTTT. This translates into CASSSQGAVDTEAFF.

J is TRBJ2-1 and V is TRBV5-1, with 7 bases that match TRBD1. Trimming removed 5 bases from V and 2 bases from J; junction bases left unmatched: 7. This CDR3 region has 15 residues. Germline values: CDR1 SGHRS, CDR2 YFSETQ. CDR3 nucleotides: TGCGCCAGCAGGGGCTCGGGACAGACCTACAATGAGCAGTTCTTC. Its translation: CASRGSGQTYNEQFF.

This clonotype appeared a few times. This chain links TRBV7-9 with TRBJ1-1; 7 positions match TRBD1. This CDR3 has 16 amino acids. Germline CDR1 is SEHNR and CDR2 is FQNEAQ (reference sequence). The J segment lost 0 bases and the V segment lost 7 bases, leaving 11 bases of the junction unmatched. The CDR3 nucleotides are TGTGCCAGCACCAAAGGACAGGTCTGGGTGAACACTGAAGCTTTCTTT. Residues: CASTKGQVWVNTEAFF.

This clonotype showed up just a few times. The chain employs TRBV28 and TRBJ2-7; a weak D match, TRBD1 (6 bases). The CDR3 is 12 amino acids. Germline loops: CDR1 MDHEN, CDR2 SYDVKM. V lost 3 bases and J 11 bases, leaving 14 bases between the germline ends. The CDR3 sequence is CASSFLGRQEYF. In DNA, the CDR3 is TGTGCCAGCAGTTTCTTAGGGCGACAGGAGTACTTC.

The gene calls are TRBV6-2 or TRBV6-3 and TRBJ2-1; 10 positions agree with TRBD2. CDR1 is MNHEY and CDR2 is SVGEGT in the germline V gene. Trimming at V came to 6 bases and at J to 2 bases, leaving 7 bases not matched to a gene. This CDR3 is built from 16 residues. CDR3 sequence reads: CASRRSGGAAYNEQFF. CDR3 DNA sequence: TGTGCCAGCAGGCGAAGCGGGGGGGCTGCCTACAATGAGCAGTTCTTC.

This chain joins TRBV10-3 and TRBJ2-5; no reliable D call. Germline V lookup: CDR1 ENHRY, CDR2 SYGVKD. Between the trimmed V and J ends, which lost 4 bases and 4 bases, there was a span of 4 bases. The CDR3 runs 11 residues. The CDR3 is CAISAGETQYF. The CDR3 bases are TGTGCCATCAGTGCAGGAGAGACCCAGTACTTC.

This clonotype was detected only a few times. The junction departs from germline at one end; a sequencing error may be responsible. CDR3 residues: CASSPQGETYNEQFF. The CDR3 bases are TGTGCCAGCTCCCCACAGGGGGAAACTTACAATGAGCAGTTCTTC. The rearrangement links TRBV18 to TRBJ2-1; 8 bases are shared with TRBD1. The germline V gene has CDR1 KGHSH and CDR2 LQKENI. CDR3 length: 15 residues. The whole variable domain, filled in from reference TRBV18 and TRBJ2-1, reads NAGVMQNPRHLVRRRGQEARLRCSPMKGHSHVYWYRQLPEEGLKFMVYLQKENIIDESGMPKERFSAEFPKEGPSILRIQQVVRGDSAAYFCASSPQGETYNEQFFGPGTRLTVL.